The 29 T cell receptor beta chains presented below share a single source sample, sequenced in a study of CD8 T cells in ankylosing spondylitis. These receptors lack a known antigen. Overall study findings and caveats: Within ankylosing spondylitis blood, a TCR beta motif made up of under 10 highly homologous variants appeared to be characteristic.

TCRdb re-analysed the 5' RACE reads in MiXCR, keeping a single row per CDR3 protein. The sample yields about 390,000 distinct CDR3 sequences, 20% to 25% seen once. The sequenced sample was blood, either unsorted or a sorted T cell fraction (not recorded which). The receptors shown here come from a male donor with ankylosing spondylitis.

The chain carries TRBV7-8 and TRBJ2-7; TRBD2 aligns across 8 bases. Unmatched junction bases numbered 12, after V lost 8 bases and J lost 0 bases. CDR1 is SGHVS and CDR2 is FQNEAQ in the germline V gene. The CDR3 extends over 16 amino acids. CDR3: CASRGRSRQDSYEQYF. CDR3 bases: TGTGCCAGCCGCGGGAGGAGCAGGCAAGACTCCTACGAGCAGTACTTC.

V and J are TRBV25-1 and TRBJ2-2; 12 nucleotides line up with TRBD2. Trimming cost V 5 bases and J 16 bases; bases outside gene matches: 8. This CDR3 spans 13 amino acids. Germline V gives CDR1 MGHDK, CDR2 SYGVNS. The CDR3: CASSLAGGPLRFF. In DNA form, the CDR3 reads TGTGCCAGCAGTCTAGCGGGAGGGCCTTTACGGTTTTTT.

CDR3 loop: CASSRPGAATEAFF. The CDR3 DNA is TGTGCCAGCAGCCGTCCAGGGGCGGCCACTGAAGCTTTCTTT. The rearrangement joins TRBV6-1 to TRBJ1-1; perhaps TRBD1 as D (6 bases). The V end lost 6 bases, the J end lost 4 bases, and 15 bases lay between the germline ends. The CDR3 spans 14 residues. The germline gives CDR1 MNHNS, CDR2 SASEGT.

The J gene is TRBJ2-3, the V gene TRBV28; 8 bases map to TRBD2. The CDR3 is 22 residues long. V shed 4 bases, J shed 1 base, and the junction held 25 bases outside the gene matches. The germline V gene has CDR1 MDHEN and CDR2 SYDVKM. The CDR3 loop reads CASSYPRLRAGDLRKGTDTQYF. CDR3 DNA sequence: TGTGCCAGCAGTTATCCAAGGTTACGAGCGGGAGATCTACGAAAGGGCACAGATACGCAGTATTTT.

The rearrangement uses TRBV3-1 and TRBJ1-5; 7 positions agree with TRBD1. The CDR3 covers 18 residues. V lost 0 bases and J lost 5; bases outside the gene matches: 13. Germline lookup yields CDR1 LGHDT and CDR2 YNNKEL (reference sequence). The CDR3 reads CASSQEAPFDRVDQPQHF. DNA of the CDR3: TGTGCCAGCAGCCAAGAAGCCCCCTTCGACAGGGTTGATCAGCCCCAGCATTTT.

This clonotype was recorded at least ten times. The J gene is TRBJ2-1, the V gene TRBV7-2, with TRBD2 matching 10 bases. This CDR3 is built from 15 residues. V shed 1 base and J 6 bases; nucleotides not matched to a gene: 3. Looked up from germline, CDR1 is SGHTA and CDR2 is FQGNSA. The CDR3 loop reads CASSLEGLASNEQFF. CDR3 DNA sequence: TGTGCCAGCAGCTTAGAGGGACTAGCGAGCAATGAGCAGTTCTTC.

This chain uses TRBV5-6 with TRBJ2-1; a possible D gene is TRBD2 (5 bases). The germline V gene encodes CDR1 SGHDT and CDR2 YYEEEE. With 5 bases removed from V and 2 bases from J, the gap between germline ends came to 14 bases. The CDR3 has 15 amino acids. The CDR3 bases are TGTGCCAGCAGGCCGTCGAGGGCACCCTACAATGAGCAGTTCTTC. Translated, it gives CASRPSRAPYNEQFF.

The V gene is TRBV5-1, the J gene TRBJ2-3, with D perhaps TRBD2 (5 bases). The CDR3 is made up of 16 amino acids. Trimming shortened V by 1 base and J by 5 bases, and 17 bases separated the two germline ends. CDR1 and CDR2 from the germline V gene are SGHRS and YFSETQ. The CDR3 protein is CASSLPAVASQDTQYF. The CDR3 DNA reads TGCGCCAGCAGCTTGCCAGCGGTCGCATCACAAGATACGCAGTATTTT.

This chain links TRBV28 with TRBJ1-5; D not resolved. Trimming took off 6 bases at V and 1 base at J, with 13 bases between the two ends. Per germline, CDR1 MDHEN and CDR2 SYDVKM. There are 15 residues in the CDR3. In DNA, the CDR3 is TGTGCCAGCAGGATTCTCTTAGGGAGCAATCAGCCCCAGCATTTT. Residues: CASRILLGSNQPQHF.

This clonotype occurred a few times. The chain joins TRBV4-2 to TRBJ2-3; 9 nucleotides match TRBD2. J was trimmed by 1 base and V by 1 base; bases with no gene match: 12. The germline gives CDR1 LGHNA, CDR2 YNFKEQ. CDR3 length equals 19 residues. The CDR3 bases are TGTGCCAGCAGCCAAGCCCCGGGGGTAGCGGGAGTTGGCACAGATACGCAGTATTTT. Translating gives CASSQAPGVAGVGTDTQYF.

V gene TRBV7-2 combines with J gene TRBJ2-7; possible D gene TRBD2, 6 bases. From germline, CDR1 is SGHTA and CDR2 FQGNSA. The CDR3 contains 15 residues. Trimming took 1 base from V and 0 from J, leaving 10 bases between them. CDR3 in DNA: TGTGCCAGCAGCTTAGTTAGCGGAGCCTCCTACGAGCAGTACTTC. Translated: CASSLVSGASYEQYF.

In this sample, this clonotype turned up many times. This sequence joins TRBV5-1 and TRBJ2-2; D is unresolved. The germline V and J ends were trimmed by 2 bases and 7 bases, with 6 bases remaining between them. CDR3 length: 12 amino acids. Germline lookup yields CDR1 SGHRS and CDR2 YFSETQ. CDR3 in DNA: TGCGCCAGCAGCTTTGGGGACGGGGAGCTGTTTTTT. It codes for CASSFGDGELFF. The whole variable domain, remainder taken from reference TRBV5-1 and TRBJ2-2, is KAGVTQTPRYLIKTRGQQVTLSCSPISGHRSVSWYQQTPGQGLQFLFEYFSETQRNKGNFPGRFSGRQFSNSRSEMNVSTLELGDSALYLCASSFGDGELFFGEGSRLTVL.

The genes are TRBV20-1 and TRBJ2-3, with D perhaps assigned TRBD1 or TRBD2 (7 bases each). Germline loops: CDR1 DFQATT, CDR2 SNEGSKA (reference sequence). Between the trimmed V and J ends, which lost 5 bases and 2 bases, there was a span of 14 bases. CDR3 length equals 14 residues. Here the CDR3 DNA reads TGCAGTGCTTGGGGGGGGACAGACACAGATACGCAGTATTTT. This codes for CSAWGGTDTDTQYF.

V and J are TRBV27 and TRBJ1-1; 8 bases agree with TRBD1. CDR3 length: 15 residues. Germline V gene lookup returns CDR1 MNHEY and CDR2 SMNVEV (reference sequence). J gave up 0 bases and V 6 bases, and 6 bases lay outside the gene matches. The CDR3 region has the DNA TGTGCCAGCAGAAGATCAGGGGGCCTGAACACTGAAGCTTTCTTT. It is translated as CASRRSGGLNTEAFF.

This clonotype showed up just a few times. The chain employs TRBV5-1 and TRBJ2-7; a possible D gene is TRBD2 (6 bases). This CDR3 is 14 amino acids long. The germline V gene encodes CDR1 SGHRS and CDR2 YFSETQ. V was clipped by 4 bases and J by 4 bases, with 15 bases between them. The CDR3 sequence is CASSQRDSKYEQYF. DNA of the CDR3: TGCGCCAGCAGCCAGAGGGACTCGAAATACGAGCAGTACTTC.

The chain carries TRBV19 and TRBJ1-3, with a possible D match to TRBD1 (6 bases). CDR1 LNHDA and CDR2 SQIVND come from the germline V gene (reference sequence). The V end was cut by 6 bases, the J end by 1 base, with 10 bases between. The CDR3 has 14 residues. Written as DNA, the CDR3 is TGTGCCAGTAGGAATCAGGGGTCTGGAAACACCATATATTTT. It is translated as CASRNQGSGNTIYF.

This clonotype has only a few counts. The chain is built from TRBV28 and TRBJ2-2, with 7 positions matching TRBD2. Germline trimming cut 2 bases from V and 5 bases from J; bases unmatched to any gene: 8. Germline V lookup: CDR1 MDHEN, CDR2 SYDVKM. The CDR3 runs to 16 residues. In DNA, the CDR3 is TGTGCCAGCAGTTTAGGGGCTAGCGGTACTACCGGGGAGCTGTTTTTT. As protein: CASSLGASGTTGELFF. The entire variable domain, with the rest obtained from reference TRBV28 and TRBJ2-2, is as follows: DVKVTQSSRYLVKRTGEKVFLECVQDMDHENMFWYRQDPGLGLRLIYFSYDVKMKEKGDIPEGYSVSREKKERFSLILESASTNQTSMYLCASSLGASGTTGELFFGEGSRLTVL.

This clonotype appeared a few times. J is TRBJ2-1 and V is TRBV2, with 9 bases matching TRBD2. J was trimmed by 7 bases and V by 0 bases; bases with no gene match: 4. The CDR3 covers 15 residues. The germline gives CDR1 SNHLY, CDR2 FYNNEI. The CDR3 nucleotides read TGTGCCAGCAGTGAAGCCACTAGCGGGTCGAATGAGCAGTTCTTC. Translated, it gives CASSEATSGSNEQFF.

This clonotype was seen only a few times. The chain employs TRBV4-2 and TRBJ2-2; 12 nucleotides align to TRBD2. In germline, CDR1 is LGHNA, CDR2 YNFKEQ. With 4 bases clipped from V and 7 bases from J, the junction kept 7 bases outside the gene matches. This CDR3 spans 16 amino acids. Here the CDR3 DNA reads TGTGCCAGCAGCCCACGGACTAGCGGGACGAACGGGGAGCTGTTTTTT. Translated: CASSPRTSGTNGELFF.

The chain couples TRBV5-1 to TRBJ2-7; 7 bases are a match to TRBD2. The germline V gene encodes CDR1 SGHRS and CDR2 YFSETQ. The CDR3 has 15 amino acids. J lost 4 bases, V lost 0 bases, and 7 bases had no gene match. The CDR3, as DNA: TGCGCCAGCAGCTTGGAACCAGCGGGATTGTACGAGCAGTACTTC. This sequence encodes CASSLEPAGLYEQYF.

CDR3 nucleotides: TGTGCCCGCTCGAGCGGGACAGAGCAAGAGACCCAGTACTTC. Translating it yields CARSSGTEQETQYF. The chain combines TRBV5-8 with TRBJ2-5; D could derive from TRBD1 or TRBD2 (7 bases each). The CDR3 runs 14 residues. CDR1 and CDR2 from the germline V gene are SGHTS and YDEGEE. Trimming cost V 10 bases and J 2 bases, with 18 bases left between them.

This clonotype was observed once. As DNA, the CDR3 is TGTGCCAGCAGCGGAGGGACTAGCGGGACCTATGAGCAGTTCTTC. It is translated as CASSGGTSGTYEQFF. This rearrangement joins TRBV9 to TRBJ2-1, with 13 bases aligning to TRBD2. V gave up 3 bases and J gave up 8 bases; unmatched junction bases: 5. Germline V CDR1 and CDR2: SGDLS, YYNGEE. The CDR3 is 15 amino acids.

The CDR3 DNA reads as TGTGCCAGCAGCCCCAGGGGACAGCCCCAGCATTTT. This codes for CASSPRGQPQHF. The gene calls are TRBV6-6 and TRBJ1-5; D possibly corresponds to TRBD1 (6 bases). This CDR3 spans 12 amino acids. V lost 6 bases to trimming and J lost 7 bases, with 10 bases between them. Germline assignment: CDR1 MNHNY and CDR2 SVGAGI (reference sequence).

The table lists this clonotype with a few counts. The chain employs TRBV5-1 and TRBJ2-1, with 8 positions matching TRBD2. Germline values: CDR1 SGHRS, CDR2 YFSETQ. This CDR3 region has 15 residues. V trimming: 1 base; J trimming: 7 bases; junction bases outside the gene matches: 7. CDR3 protein: CASSLSLAGPNEQFF. The CDR3 DNA sequence: TGCGCCAGCAGCTTGTCCCTAGCGGGTCCGAATGAGCAGTTCTTC.

The genes are TRBV29-1 and TRBJ2-3; TRBD1 agrees at 9 bases. CDR3 length equals 14 residues. The germline CDR1 and CDR2 sequences are SQVTM and ANQGSEA. The ends lost 4 bases at V and 1 base at J; junction bases unmatched: 3. The CDR3 loop is CSVARTGGTDTQYF. The CDR3 bases are TGCAGCGTTGCGCGGACAGGGGGCACAGATACGCAGTATTTT.

The V gene is TRBV6-5, the J gene TRBJ2-2; TRBD2 matches at 11 bases. This CDR3 has 18 residues. Germline values: CDR1 MNHEY, CDR2 SVGAGI. J lost 1 base, V lost 2 bases, and 6 bases had no gene match. The DNA of the CDR3 is TGTGCCAGCAGTTACATTAACCTAGCGGGAGGGAACACCGGGGAGCTGTTTTTT. Its protein is CASSYINLAGGNTGELFF.

The V and J genes are TRBV20-1 and TRBJ1-1, with TRBD1 matching 7 bases. Trimming took 5 bases from V and 6 from J; bases not matched to a gene: 12. There are 14 residues in the CDR3. In germline, CDR1 is DFQATT, CDR2 SNEGSKA (reference sequence). CDR3 sequence reads: CSARRITGAAEAFF. The CDR3 coding sequence is TGCAGTGCTCGAAGGATCACAGGGGCGGCTGAAGCTTTCTTT.

The chain links TRBV5-1 to TRBJ2-6; D ambiguous. The CDR3 is made up of 14 amino acids. Trimming took 4 bases from V and 0 from J, leaving 5 bases between them. Germline V gene sequence: CDR1 SGHRS, CDR2 YFSETQ. Written as DNA, the CDR3 is TGCGCCAGCAGCGACCCCTCTGGGGCCAACGTCCTGACTTTC. As protein: CASSDPSGANVLTF.

V is TRBV19 and J is TRBJ2-7; TRBD1 or TRBD2 may be the D gene (5 bases each). Deletions cut 3 bases from V and 4 bases from J, with 28 bases between. The CDR3 extends over 19 amino acids. Germline CDR1 and CDR2: LNHDA and SQIVND (reference sequence). CDR3 amino acids: CASSMLGFSRDRGLYEQYF. The CDR3, as DNA: TGTGCCAGTAGTATGTTGGGATTCTCCCGGGACCGAGGATTATACGAGCAGTACTTC.